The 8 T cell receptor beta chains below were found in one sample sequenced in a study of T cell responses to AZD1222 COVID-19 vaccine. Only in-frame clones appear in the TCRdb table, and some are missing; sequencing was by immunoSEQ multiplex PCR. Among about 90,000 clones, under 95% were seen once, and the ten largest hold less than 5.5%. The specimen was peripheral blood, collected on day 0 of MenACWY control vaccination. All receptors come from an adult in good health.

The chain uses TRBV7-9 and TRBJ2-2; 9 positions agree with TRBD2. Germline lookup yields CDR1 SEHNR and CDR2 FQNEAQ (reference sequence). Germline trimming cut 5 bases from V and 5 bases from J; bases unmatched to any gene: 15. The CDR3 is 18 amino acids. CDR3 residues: CASSTRGEREAGTGELFF. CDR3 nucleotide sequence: TGTGCCAGCAGCACCCGAGGGGAGCGGGAGGCCGGGACCGGGGAGCTGTTTTTT.

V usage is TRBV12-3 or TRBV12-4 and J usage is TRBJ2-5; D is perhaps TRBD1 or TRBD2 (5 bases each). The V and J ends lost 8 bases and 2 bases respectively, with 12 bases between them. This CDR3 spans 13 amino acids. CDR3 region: CASGLWGQETQYF. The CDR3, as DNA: TGTGCCAGCGGCTTGTGGGGGCAAGAGACCCAGTACTTC.

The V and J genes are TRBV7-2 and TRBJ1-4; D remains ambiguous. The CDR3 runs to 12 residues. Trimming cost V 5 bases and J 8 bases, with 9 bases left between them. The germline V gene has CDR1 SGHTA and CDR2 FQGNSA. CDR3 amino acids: CASSTFGEKLFF. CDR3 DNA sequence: TGTGCCAGCAGCACGTTTGGGGAAAAACTGTTTTTT.

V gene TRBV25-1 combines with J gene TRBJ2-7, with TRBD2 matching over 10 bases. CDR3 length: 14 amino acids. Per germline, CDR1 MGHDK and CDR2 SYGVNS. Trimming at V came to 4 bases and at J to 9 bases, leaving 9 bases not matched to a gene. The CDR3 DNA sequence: TGTGCCAGCAGTGGGACTAGCGGCTGGGGGAGGCAGTACTTC. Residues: CASSGTSGWGRQYF.

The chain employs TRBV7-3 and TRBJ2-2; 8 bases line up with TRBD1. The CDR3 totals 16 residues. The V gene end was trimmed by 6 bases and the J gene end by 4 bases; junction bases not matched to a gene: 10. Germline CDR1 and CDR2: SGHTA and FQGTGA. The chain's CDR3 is CASSRRQGIGTGELFF. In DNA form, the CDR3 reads TGTGCCAGCAGTAGGCGACAGGGGATTGGCACCGGGGAGCTGTTTTTT.

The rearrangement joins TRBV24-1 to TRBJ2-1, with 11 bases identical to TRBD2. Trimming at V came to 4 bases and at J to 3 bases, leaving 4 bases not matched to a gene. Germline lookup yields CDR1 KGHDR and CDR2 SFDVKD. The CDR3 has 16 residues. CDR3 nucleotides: TGTGCCACCAGTGACCCTACTAGCGGGGGCTACAATGAGCAGTTCTTC. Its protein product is CATSDPTSGGYNEQFF.

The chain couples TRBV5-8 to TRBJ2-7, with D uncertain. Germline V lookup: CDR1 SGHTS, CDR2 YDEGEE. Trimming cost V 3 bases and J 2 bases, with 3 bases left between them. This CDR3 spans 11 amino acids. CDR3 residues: CASSSPYEQYF. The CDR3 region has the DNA TGTGCCAGCAGCTCCCCCTACGAGCAGTACTTC.

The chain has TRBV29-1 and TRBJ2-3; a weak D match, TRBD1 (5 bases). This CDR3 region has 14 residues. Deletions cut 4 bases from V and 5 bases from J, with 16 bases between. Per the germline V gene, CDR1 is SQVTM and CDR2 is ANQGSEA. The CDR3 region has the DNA TGCAGCGTTGTCGTGGACGGAACAGGAGATACGCAGTATTTT. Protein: CSVVVDGTGDTQYF.